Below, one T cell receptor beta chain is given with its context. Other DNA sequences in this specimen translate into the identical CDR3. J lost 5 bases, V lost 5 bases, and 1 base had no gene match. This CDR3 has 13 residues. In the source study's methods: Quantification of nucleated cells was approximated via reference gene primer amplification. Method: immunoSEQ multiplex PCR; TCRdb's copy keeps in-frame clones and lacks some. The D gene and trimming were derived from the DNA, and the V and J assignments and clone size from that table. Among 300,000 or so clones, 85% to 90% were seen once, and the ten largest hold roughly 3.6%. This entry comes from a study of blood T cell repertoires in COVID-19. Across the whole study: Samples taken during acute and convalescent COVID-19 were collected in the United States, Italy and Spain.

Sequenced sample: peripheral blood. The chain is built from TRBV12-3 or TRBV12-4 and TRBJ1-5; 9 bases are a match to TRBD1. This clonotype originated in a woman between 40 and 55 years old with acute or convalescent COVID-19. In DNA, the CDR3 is TGTGCCAGCAGTAGGGACAGGGATCAGCCCCAGCATTTT. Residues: CASSRDRDQPQHF.